Presented here are 10 T cell receptor beta chains from one specimen sequenced in a study of cytomegalovirus exposure and HLA in healthy donors. Both 60 Vbeta primers and 13 Jbeta primers went into the PCR. Repertoires were generated with immunoSEQ multiplex PCR, while TCRdb's copy carries only in-frame clones and drops some. The sample yields about 200,000 clones, around 64% seen once. Source material: PBMCs. These receptors all stem from a man aged 40-49 years in good health and CMV-seropositive.

The chain has TRBV12-5 and TRBJ2-2; tentative D call: TRBD1 (6 bases). Germline values: CDR1 LGHNT, CDR2 FRNRAP. The ends were cut back, 0 bases at V and 7 bases at J, with 9 bases in the middle. The CDR3 totals 14 residues. CDR3 residues: CASGLVGANGELFF. CDR3 DNA: TGTGCTAGTGGTTTGGTGGGGGCGAACGGGGAGCTGTTTTTT.

This clone was seen a handful of times. The genes are TRBV6-5 and TRBJ2-1, with D hard to call. Trimming stripped 6 bases from V and 4 bases from J, with 4 bases between. The CDR3 length is 11 residues. The germline V gene encodes CDR1 MNHEY and CDR2 SVGAGI. The CDR3 spells CASSRYNEQFF. In DNA, the CDR3 is TGTGCCAGCAGCCGTTACAATGAGCAGTTCTTC.

The rearrangement uses TRBV5-1 and TRBJ1-3, with TRBD1 as a possible D gene (6 bases). Per germline, CDR1 SGHRS and CDR2 YFSETQ. With 4 bases removed from V and 0 bases from J, the gap between germline ends came to 14 bases. CDR3 size: 16 residues. As DNA, the CDR3 is TGCGCCAGCAGCACTTCAGGGGACCCCTCTGGAAACACCATATATTTT. Amino acid sequence: CASSTSGDPSGNTIYF.

The CDR3 protein is CASSGGSGQQETQYF. The CDR3 coding sequence is TGTGCCAGCAGTGGAGGAAGCGGCCAACAAGAGACCCAGTACTTC. The genes are TRBV2 and TRBJ2-5, with D possibly matching TRBD2 (5 bases). Trimming took off 4 bases at V and 2 bases at J, with 14 bases between the two ends. The CDR3 loop spans 15 amino acids. Germline CDR1 and CDR2: SNHLY and FYNNEI.

This clone was counted a single time. The genes are TRBV11-2 and TRBJ2-2; 16 positions agree with TRBD2. V trimming: 4 bases; J trimming: 2 bases; junction bases outside the gene matches: 4. Germline V gene lookup returns CDR1 SGHAT and CDR2 FQNNGV. The CDR3 consists of 18 residues. CDR3 sequence (DNA): TGTGCCAGCAGCTGGGGACTAGCGGGGGGGCGAAACACCGGGGAGCTGTTTTTT. Its translation is CASSWGLAGGRNTGELFF.

In its sample, this clone was seen a few times. This chain connects TRBV7-2 to TRBJ1-1; 7 positions agree with TRBD1. CDR1 and CDR2 (germline): SGHTA, FQGNSA. V gave up 6 bases and J gave up 11 bases; unmatched junction bases: 9. This CDR3 comprises 12 residues. The CDR3 DNA reads as TGTGCCAGCAGACTAGAACAGGGGCCTGCTTTCTTT. The encoded protein is CASRLEQGPAFF.

This chain connects TRBV6-1 to TRBJ1-2; 8 nucleotides align to TRBD1. Trimming at V came to 3 bases and at J to 4 bases, leaving 4 bases not matched to a gene. Germline CDR1 is MNHNS and CDR2 is SASEGT. The CDR3 consists of 14 residues. CDR3 DNA sequence: TGTGCCAGCAGTGAGGACAGGGTCCCCTATGGCTACACCTTC. It translates to CASSEDRVPYGYTF.

Comments on this clone: One end of the junction does not line up with germline, which may come from a read error. The J gene is TRBJ2-5, the V gene TRBV7-9, with D perhaps TRBD1 (6 bases). The length of the CDR3 is 13 residues. CDR1 and CDR2 (germline): SEHNR, FQNEAQ (reference sequence). The CDR3 nucleotides read TGTTCCAGCAGCCCTTTAGGGGGAGAGACCCAGTACTTC. It translates to CSSSPLGGETQYF.

The chain is built from TRBV6-6 and TRBJ1-2, with a possible D match to TRBD1 (5 bases). Germline-derived CDR1 and CDR2 are MNHNY and SVGAGI (reference sequence). The CDR3 extends over 13 amino acids. V lost 4 bases and J lost 4, with 10 bases in between. CDR3: CASSSGGFYGYTF. The CDR3 nucleotides are TGTGCCAGCAGTTCGGGGGGGTTCTATGGCTACACCTTC.

The chain links TRBV9 to TRBJ1-6, with 8 bases identical to TRBD1. The CDR3 has 15 residues. V lost 3 bases, J lost 9 bases, and 8 bases stayed unmatched. Germline V gives CDR1 SGDLS, CDR2 YYNGEE. This CDR3 is CASSASTGDTSPLHF. In DNA form, the CDR3 reads TGTGCCAGCAGCGCCTCGACAGGGGACACTTCACCCCTCCACTTT.